This record covers a single T cell receptor (beta chain). The sample comes from a study of blood T cell repertoires in COVID-19. Across the study: Sites in the United States, Italy and Spain provided acute and convalescent COVID-19 samples. T cells, B-cell-depleted T cells, or PBMCs provided the cDNA or gDNA that served as material.

The CDR3 totals 12 residues. Germline CDR1 and CDR2: SGHAT and FQNNGV. Trimming left V 10 bases short and J 4 bases short, with 11 bases between. Original processing notes: Estimation of nucleated cell counts relied on the amplification of reference gene primers. Profiled with immunoSEQ multiplex PCR; TCRdb holds only in-frame clones, not every one. V and J calls and clone size are those listed in that table; D and trimming were worked out from the DNA. The sample lists fewer than 40,000 clones; 91% were seen once. The genes are TRBV11-2 and TRBJ1-3; D is unclear. The sequencing input was peripheral blood. This clonotype was sampled from a human donor with active COVID-19. The donor label of this sample is uncertain. CDR3 sequence (DNA): TGTGCCACCGGGAACTTGGGAAACACCATATATTTT. Translating gives CATGNLGNTIYF.